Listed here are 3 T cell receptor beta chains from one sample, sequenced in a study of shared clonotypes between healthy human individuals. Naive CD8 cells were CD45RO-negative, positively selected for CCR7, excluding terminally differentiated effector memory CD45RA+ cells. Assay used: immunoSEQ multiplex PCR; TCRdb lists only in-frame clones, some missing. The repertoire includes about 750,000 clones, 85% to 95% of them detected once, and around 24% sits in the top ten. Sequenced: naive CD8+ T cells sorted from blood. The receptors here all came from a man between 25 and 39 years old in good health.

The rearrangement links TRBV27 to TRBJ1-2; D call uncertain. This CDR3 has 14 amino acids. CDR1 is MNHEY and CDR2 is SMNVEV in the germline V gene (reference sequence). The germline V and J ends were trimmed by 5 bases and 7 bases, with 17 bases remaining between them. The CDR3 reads CASSPIVGFLGYTF. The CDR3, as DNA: TGTGCCAGCAGTCCCATAGTGGGTTTTCTTGGCTACACCTTC.

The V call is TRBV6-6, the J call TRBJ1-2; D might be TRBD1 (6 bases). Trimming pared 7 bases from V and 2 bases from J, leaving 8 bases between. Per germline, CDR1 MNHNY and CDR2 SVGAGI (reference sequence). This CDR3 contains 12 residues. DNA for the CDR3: TGTGCCAGCAACACAGGGAACTATGGCTACACCTTC. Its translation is CASNTGNYGYTF.

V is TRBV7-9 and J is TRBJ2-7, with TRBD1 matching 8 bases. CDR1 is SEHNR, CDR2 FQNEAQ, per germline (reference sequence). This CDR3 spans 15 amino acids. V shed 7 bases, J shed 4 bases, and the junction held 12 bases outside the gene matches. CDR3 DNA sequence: TGTGCCAGCACTCATCAGGGGGCAATAGGTTACGAGCAGTACTTC. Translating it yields CASTHQGAIGYEQYF.